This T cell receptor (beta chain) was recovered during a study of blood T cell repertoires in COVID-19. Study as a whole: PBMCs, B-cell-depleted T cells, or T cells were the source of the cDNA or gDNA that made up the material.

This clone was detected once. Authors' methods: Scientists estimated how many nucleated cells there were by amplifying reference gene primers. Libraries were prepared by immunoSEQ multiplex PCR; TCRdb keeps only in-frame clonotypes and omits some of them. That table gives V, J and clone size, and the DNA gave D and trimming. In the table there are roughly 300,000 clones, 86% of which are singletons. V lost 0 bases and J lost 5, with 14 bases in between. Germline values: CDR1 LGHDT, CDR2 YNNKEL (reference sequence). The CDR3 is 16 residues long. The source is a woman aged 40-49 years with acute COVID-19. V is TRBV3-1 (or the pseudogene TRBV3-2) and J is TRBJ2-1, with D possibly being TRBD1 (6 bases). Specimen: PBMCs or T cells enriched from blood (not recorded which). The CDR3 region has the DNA TGTGCCAGCAGCCAAGAGTCACAGGGTAGGAACAATGAGCAGTTCTTC. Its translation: CASSQESQGRNNEQFF.